A single sample gave rise to the 17 T cell receptor beta chains below, sequenced in a study of T-cell reconstitution after alpha-beta-depleted transplantation in children. The TCRbeta library incorporated unique molecular identifiers. MiXCR was run by TCRdb on the PCR reads, yielding one entry per CDR3 protein. The repertoire has about 250,000 distinct CDR3 sequences, 20% to 30% of them found once; the top ten carry around 4.8%. Sequenced here: PBMCs, mostly from graft donor cells, sampled 360 days after TCRalphabeta/CD19-depleted stem cell transplant. The receptors derive from a female patient between 2 and 15 years old who had a stem cell transplant for congenital amegakaryocytic thrombocytopenia, so the T cells may come from the graft donor.

The V gene is TRBV10-3, the J gene TRBJ2-7; a possible D gene is TRBD1 (7 bases). Trimming took 6 bases from V and 5 from J, leaving 17 bases between them. The germline V gene encodes CDR1 ENHRY and CDR2 SYGVKD. The CDR3 is made up of 14 amino acids. CDR3 nucleotides: TGTGCCATCAGCCGACAGGGAGGAGAACACGAGCAGTACTTC. Its protein is CAISRQGGEHEQYF.

This clonotype was seen only a few times. CDR3 DNA sequence: TGTGCCACCAGTGAAGGACCGGACTATGGCTACACCTTC. Translating it yields CATSEGPDYGYTF. This chain joins TRBV24-1 and TRBJ1-2; D is ambiguous. The CDR3 has 13 residues. The V end was cut by 4 bases, the J end by 3 bases, with 8 bases between. Per germline, CDR1 KGHDR and CDR2 SFDVKD.

This chain links TRBV19 with TRBJ1-1; D is uncertain. V was trimmed by 7 bases and J by 9 bases, leaving 24 bases between them. The germline V gene encodes CDR1 LNHDA and CDR2 SQIVND (reference sequence). The CDR3 is 15 amino acids. In DNA, the CDR3 is TGTGCCAGTACCCCGACGCTACGGAGCCTTATGAAAGCTTTCTTT. This encodes CASTPTLRSLMKAFF.

This clonotype was detected only a few times. The rearrangement links TRBV28 to TRBJ1-4; unclear D gene. The V end lost 6 bases, the J end lost 8 bases, and 13 bases lay between the germline ends. The germline gives CDR1 MDHEN, CDR2 SYDVKM. CDR3 length: 13 amino acids. CDR3 nucleotides: TGTGCCAGCAGGACCGGGCCAGTCGAAAAACTGTTTTTT. Amino acids: CASRTGPVEKLFF. The full variable domain, with the rest looked up from reference TRBV28 and TRBJ1-4, is DVKVTQSSRYLVKRTGEKVFLECVQDMDHENMFWYRQDPGLGLRLIYFSYDVKMKEKGDIPEGYSVSREKKERFSLILESASTNQTSMYLCASRTGPVEKLFFGSGTQLSVL.

This clonotype was seen a few times. The chain joins TRBV15 to TRBJ2-3; D is ambiguous. V was cut by 5 bases and J by 1 base, with 13 bases left in between. The CDR3 length is 15 residues. Germline V CDR1 and CDR2: LNHNV, YYDKDF (reference sequence). The CDR3 coding sequence is TGTGCCACCAGCGAGACCCCTTTCCGCACAGATACGCAGTATTTT. Encoded protein: CATSETPFRTDTQYF.

The chain recombines TRBV7-9 with TRBJ2-3; D is uncertain. V shed 7 bases and J shed 1 base, with 12 bases lying between them. This CDR3 spans 14 amino acids. Germline values: CDR1 SEHNR, CDR2 FQNEAQ (reference sequence). CDR3 sequence (DNA): TGTGCCAGCATCACACTATCGGGCACAGATACGCAGTATTTT. It yields the protein CASITLSGTDTQYF.

This clonotype was observed many times. This chain links TRBV11-3 with TRBJ2-1; 13 bases are a match to TRBD2. CDR3 length equals 15 residues. V shed 5 bases and J 7 bases; nucleotides not matched to a gene: 5. Germline lookup yields CDR1 SGHNT and CDR2 YENEEA. CDR3 sequence reads: CASSLLAGGPNEQFF. The CDR3 region has the DNA TGTGCCAGCAGCCTACTAGCGGGAGGGCCTAATGAGCAGTTCTTC.

V gene TRBV15 combines with J gene TRBJ2-5; 8 nucleotides line up with TRBD2. Germline assignment: CDR1 LNHNV and CDR2 YYDKDF (reference sequence). With 1 base clipped from V and 2 bases from J, the junction kept 0 bases outside the gene matches. The CDR3 spans 14 residues. The CDR3 loop reads CATSRGLAQETQYF. DNA for the CDR3: TGTGCCACCAGCAGAGGACTAGCGCAAGAGACCCAGTACTTC.

This clonotype has a handful of counts. V gene TRBV19 combines with J gene TRBJ2-7; 8 bases match TRBD1. The CDR3 has 15 amino acids. Germline CDR1 reads LNHDA; CDR2 reads SQIVND (reference sequence). V gave up 3 bases and J gave up 5 bases; unmatched junction bases: 9. CDR3 sequence reads: CASSMWTGFEDEQYF. In nucleotides, the CDR3 is TGTGCCAGTAGTATGTGGACAGGGTTTGAGGACGAGCAGTACTTC.

This rearrangement joins TRBV30 to TRBJ2-3; 9 nucleotides match TRBD2. Losses at the gene ends were 3 bases for V and 3 bases for J; bases not matched to a gene: 4. The V gene's germline CDR1 is GTSNPN and CDR2 SVGIG (reference sequence). This CDR3 spans 14 amino acids. CDR3 in amino acids: CAWRIAGATDTQYF. CDR3 coding DNA: TGTGCCTGGAGGATAGCGGGAGCTACAGATACGCAGTATTTT. Supplemented by reference TRBV30 and TRBJ2-3, the full variable domain reads SQTIHQWPATLVQPVGSPLSLECTVEGTSNPNLYWYRQAAGRGLQLLFYSVGIGQISSEVPQNLSASRPQDRQFILSSKKLLLSDSGFYLCAWRIAGATDTQYFGPGTRLTVL.

This clonotype showed up just a few times. This sequence joins TRBV24-1 and TRBJ1-1; D gene unclear. Per the germline V gene, CDR1 is KGHDR and CDR2 is SFDVKD. The CDR3 is 13 amino acids. Trimming took 7 bases from V and 3 from J, leaving 11 bases between them. In DNA, the CDR3 is TGTGCCACCAGGAGACACTCCGACACTGAAGCTTTCTTT. It translates to CATRRHSDTEAFF.

The V call is TRBV12-3 or TRBV12-4, the J call TRBJ2-7; 7 bases match TRBD1. Trimming cost V 4 bases and J 0 bases; bases outside gene matches: 6. This CDR3 is 15 amino acids long. The CDR3 region has the DNA TGTGCCAGCAGTTCTCGACAGGGTCTCTCCTACGAGCAGTACTTC. The encoded protein is CASSSRQGLSYEQYF.

The sample holds many counts of this clonotype. The CDR3, as DNA: TGTGCCAGCCAGCGGGGTGCCGGGGAGCTGTTTTTT. Its protein is CASQRGAGELFF. The V and J genes are TRBV12-3 or TRBV12-4 and TRBJ2-2; 7 nucleotides agree with TRBD2. J gave up 6 bases and V 8 bases, and 3 bases lay outside the gene matches. CDR3 length: 12 amino acids.

V and J are TRBV12-3 or TRBV12-4 and TRBJ2-1, with 9 positions matching TRBD2. The CDR3 length is 17 residues. Trimming at V came to 2 bases and at J to 7 bases, leaving 12 bases not matched to a gene. CDR3 amino acids: CASSLSIAGGHRNEQFF. The CDR3 nucleotides are TGTGCCAGCAGTTTAAGTATTGCGGGGGGGCATCGGAATGAGCAGTTCTTC.

This clonotype appeared a few times. The CDR3 protein is CSVELGAGQPQHF. DNA for the CDR3: TGCAGCGTTGAATTGGGGGCCGGGCAGCCCCAGCATTTT. V is TRBV29-1 and J is TRBJ1-5; tentatively, D is TRBD1 (6 bases). Germline CDR1 and CDR2: SQVTM and ANQGSEA. CDR3 length: 13 residues. V gave up 2 bases and J gave up 7 bases, with 12 bases separating them.

The chain recombines TRBV4-3 with TRBJ2-3; 8 bases are shared with TRBD1. V lost 1 base and J lost 3; bases outside the gene matches: 3. Germline CDR1 and CDR2: LGHNA and YSLEER. The CDR3 consists of 15 residues. CDR3 in DNA: TGCGCCAGCAGCCAAGCGGACAGGGTGACAGATACGCAGTATTTT. Translated, it gives CASSQADRVTDTQYF.

This clonotype was found many times. The chain carries TRBV12-3 or TRBV12-4 and TRBJ2-7; D not resolved. V was pared by 4 bases and J by 5 bases, with 18 bases between. This CDR3 has 15 residues. CDR3 loop: CASSSRVRSFDEQYF. The CDR3 region has the DNA TGTGCCAGCAGTTCCCGGGTCCGCAGTTTCGACGAGCAGTACTTC.